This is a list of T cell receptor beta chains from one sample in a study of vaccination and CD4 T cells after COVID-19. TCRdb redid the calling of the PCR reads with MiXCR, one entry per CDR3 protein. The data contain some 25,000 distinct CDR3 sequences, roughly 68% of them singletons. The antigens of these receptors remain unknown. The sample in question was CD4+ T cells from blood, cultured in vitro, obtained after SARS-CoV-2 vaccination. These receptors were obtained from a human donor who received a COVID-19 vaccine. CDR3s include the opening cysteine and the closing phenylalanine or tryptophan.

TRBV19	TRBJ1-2	CASSITRNPYGYTF
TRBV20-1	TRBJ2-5	CSAWTGWETQYF
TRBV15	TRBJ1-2	CATSRDLTDGYTF
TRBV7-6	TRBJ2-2	CASSLFSGQGAGTGELFF
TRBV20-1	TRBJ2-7	CSARDLAGAAYEQYF
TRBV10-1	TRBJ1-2	CASSEPSWDRGEPNYGYTF
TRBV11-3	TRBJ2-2	CASTKSWGVFTGELFF
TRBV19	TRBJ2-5	CASSSRQGVGETQYF
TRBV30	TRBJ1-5	CAWSTASNQPQHF
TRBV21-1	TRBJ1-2	CASRPDRRRNYGHTF